The source of this T cell receptor (beta chain) is a study of blood T cells in healthy people across ages. Overall study results and limits: Donor CMV status was unknown, possibly confounding expanded clonotype changes. Across the age range, TCR beta diversity per million T cells fell in a roughly linear way. With naive T cell percentage, TCR beta diversity showed a strong correlation.

V lost 5 bases to trimming and J lost 4 bases; unmatched junction nucleotides: 9. CDR1 and CDR2 from the germline V gene are DFQATT and SNEGSKA (reference sequence). The CDR3 contains 15 residues. For the second PCR, which ran for roughly 7 to 11 cycles, a sample-barcoded 5' primer and a J-beta primer mix were used. TCRdb reprocessed the 5' RACE reads with MiXCR, giving one entry per CDR3 protein. This table has 920,000 or so distinct CDR3 sequences, less than 50% appearing once. About this clonotype itself: Antigen: not known.

The TCR was taken from a woman in her fifties or sixties in good health. The chain uses TRBV20-1 and TRBJ2-1; 9 positions agree with TRBD2. The sequenced sample was blood. For the CDR3, the DNA is TGCAGTGCTCAGTGGGCGGGAGGGGGATACAATGAGCAGTTCTTC. Translation gives CSAQWAGGGYNEQFF.